The clone carrying this T cell receptor (beta chain) came up a few times. Antigen unknown. These data belong to a study of cytomegalovirus exposure and HLA in healthy donors. Overall study: A preliminary data release comprised tens of millions of unique TCRs obtained from HLA-typed donors. Falling in the Caucasian-associated ancestry cluster were roughly 86% of 350 to 400 genotyped donors. General study results and limits: A later analysis showed that HLA-associated TCR beta chains had undergone more clonal expansion than equally common others.

The donors gave bone marrow, and they were healthy. PCR was performed using 60 Vbeta and 13 Jbeta primers. Profiling relied on immunoSEQ multiplex PCR, and the TCRdb table lists in-frame clones only, not all of them. The table lists over 250,000 clones, under 80% of them singletons. Germline V gene sequence: CDR1 MRHNA, CDR2 SNTAGT. Trimming took 5 bases from V and 9 from J; bases not matched to a gene: 6. The CDR3 extends over 13 amino acids. This sequence originates from a female donor in good health and CMV-seronegative. This chain connects TRBV6-4 to TRBJ2-7; 11 bases map to TRBD2. Sequenced material: PBMCs. DNA of the CDR3: TGTGCCAGCAGTCAGACTAGCGGGAACTTGCAGTACTTC. Translation gives CASSQTSGNLQYF.